This T cell receptor (beta chain) originates from a study of tumor-infiltrating lymphocytes in oesophageal squamous cell carcinoma (dated by TCRdb to about 2016). The method was PCR. The sequencing machine was an Illumina HiSeq 2000. TCRdb handled the public reads itself, with Q25 trimming in fastp and clone calling in MiXCR, and kept productive beta chains. Rows are combined by CDR3 protein, so each entry shows the most common genes and DNA. This sample is represented by under 15,000 distinct CDR3 sequences; 55% of them were singletons. The ten largest clones capture 35% to 50% of the sample. Concerning this clonotype itself: What this receptor recognizes is not known. No quality values exist for individual bases; no much larger clone is one base distant.

Between the V and J ends, shortened by 11 bases and 2 bases respectively, the junction contains 15 bases. CDR1 SEHNR and CDR2 FQNEAQ were looked up in the germline V gene (reference sequence). The CDR3 covers 13 residues, taking in both the cysteine and the phenylalanine. The kept DNA is CDR3 alone, 39 bases in frame from the first base. This sequence was found in a female donor with esophageal squamous cell carcinoma. The sequenced sample consisted of esophageal tumor tissue. The chain links TRBV7-9 with TRBJ1-2, with the D segment identity uncertain. Read as DNA, the sequence is TGTGCCCAGCCTGCGTTCCTCAACTATGGCTACACCTTC. Its amino acids are CAQPAFLNYGYTF.